This T cell receptor beta chain was recovered during a study of T cells and copy number aberrations in small-cell lung cancer. Overall study results and limits: Versus adjacent lung, tumor T-cell richness and clonality were lower; density nonsignificantly. Sequencing artifacts are a known risk, since all specimens were formalin-fixed paraffin-embedded.

Normal lung tissue came from at least 2 cm beyond the tumor margin and showed no malignant cells. Profiling relied on immunoSEQ multiplex PCR, and the TCRdb table lists in-frame clones only, not all of them. The profile covers about 7,500 clones, with around 82% appearing a single time and less than 6% taken by the ten largest. This clone was counted once. Its antigen is not identified. The V and J ends lost 0 bases and 5 bases respectively, with 4 bases between them. This CDR3 has 12 amino acids. Germline CDR1 reads ENHRY; CDR2 reads SYGVKD. The rearrangement uses TRBV10-3 and TRBJ2-5; D unclear. The sample comprised normal tissue next to the tumor. This TCR was recovered from a woman in her 50s with small cell lung cancer. CDR3 sequence (DNA): TGTGCCATCAGTGAGTCAATTGAGACCCAGTACTTC. Protein: CAISESIETQYF.